This T cell receptor beta chain was recorded in a study of blood T cell repertoires in COVID-19. V was shortened by 3 bases and J by 8 bases, with 16 bases between the two germline ends. This CDR3 is built from 14 residues. Germline CDR1 and CDR2: SGHTA and FQGNSA. As handled by the study authors: Scientists estimated how many nucleated cells there were by amplifying reference gene primers. Measured with immunoSEQ multiplex PCR; TCRdb has only the in-frame clones, and not every one. The V and J calls and clone size were taken over from that table, and D and trimming were inferred from the DNA. The repertoire holds about 200,000 clones, with 82% as singletons.

This clonotype was obtained from a woman of 80 years or more with COVID-19, enrolled during active disease. The sample taken for sequencing was peripheral blood. J is TRBJ1-2 and V is TRBV7-2, with TRBD1 as a possible D gene (5 bases). CDR3 DNA sequence: TGTGCCAGCAGCTTTGGACAAACCCAGGGAGGCTACACCTTC. Residues: CASSFGQTQGGYTF.